Here is one T cell receptor beta chain with its context. Its target is unknown. V dropped 0 bases and J dropped 6 bases, with 8 bases sitting between them. Germline CDR1 and CDR2: LNHNV and YYDKDF (reference sequence). This CDR3 spans 13 amino acids. Some clones are missing from TCRdb's copy, which holds only in-frame ones; the method was immunoSEQ multiplex PCR. The sample holds just over 150,000 clones; more than 90% are singletons and the top ten take about 1.6%. These data come from a study of T cell responses to AZD1222 COVID-19 vaccine. Whole-study results and caveats: Among AZD1222 vaccinees, only 5 to 7 were seropositive at baseline. Most donors were white British and more were female, and clonal diversity was possibly underestimated. Targeting of unmutated variant regions was reportedly seen in nearly half of spike-specific TCRs.

J is TRBJ1-2 and V is TRBV15; D remains unclear. This TCR derives from an adult who received the AZD1222 COVID-19 vaccine. This specimen was peripheral blood, taken 28 days after the second AZD1222 dose. The CDR3 DNA sequence: TGTGCCACCAGCAGAGACAAACTTGATGGCTACACCTTC. Translation gives CATSRDKLDGYTF.